This record concerns one T cell receptor beta chain sequence. Its antigen is unidentified. This record belongs to a study of post-analysis software for immune sequencing data. Across the study: The cohort encompassed relapsing-remitting, secondary progressive and progressive-relapsing multiple sclerosis disease courses. Notes on the study in general: Batch-matched samples strongly co-clustered by F measure. Compared with controls, patients showed significantly lower normalized Chao1 diversity. Roughly five TRBV segments appeared more often in patients than in controls, and TRBV5-6, TRBV5-1 and TRBV20-1 were among these.

Incorporated into the TCR beta cDNA libraries were unique molecular identifiers, which served to reduce PCR and sequencing biases. The yield from roughly 1 to 10 million T cells was 500,000 or so cDNA molecules in total. TCRdb re-derived calls from the PCR reads in MiXCR, one entry per CDR3 protein. Of fewer than 850,000 distinct CDR3 sequences in the sample, about half were seen once. The CDR3 totals 15 residues. V dropped 5 bases and J dropped 0 bases, with 14 bases sitting between them. Source material: blood. This sequence originates from a girl aged 5 to 17 with multiple sclerosis. This rearrangement joins TRBV12-3 or TRBV12-4 to TRBJ2-7; tentatively, D is TRBD1 (5 bases). DNA of the CDR3: TGTGCCAGCAGTCCCTCTTTGGGGCCCTCCTACGAGCAGTACTTC. Its protein is CASSPSLGPSYEQYF.